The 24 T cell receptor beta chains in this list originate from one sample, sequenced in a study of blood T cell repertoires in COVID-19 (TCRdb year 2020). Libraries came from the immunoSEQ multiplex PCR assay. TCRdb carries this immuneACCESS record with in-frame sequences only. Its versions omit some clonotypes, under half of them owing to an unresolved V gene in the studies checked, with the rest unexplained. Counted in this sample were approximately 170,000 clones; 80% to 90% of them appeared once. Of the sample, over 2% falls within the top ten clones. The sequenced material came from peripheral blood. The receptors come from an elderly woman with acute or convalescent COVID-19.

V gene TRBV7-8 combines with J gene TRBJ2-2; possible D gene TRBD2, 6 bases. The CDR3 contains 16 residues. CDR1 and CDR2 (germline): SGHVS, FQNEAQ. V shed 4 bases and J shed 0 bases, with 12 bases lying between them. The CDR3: CASSWGLTANTGELFF. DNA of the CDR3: TGTGCCAGCAGCTGGGGACTCACGGCGAACACCGGGGAGCTGTTTTTT.

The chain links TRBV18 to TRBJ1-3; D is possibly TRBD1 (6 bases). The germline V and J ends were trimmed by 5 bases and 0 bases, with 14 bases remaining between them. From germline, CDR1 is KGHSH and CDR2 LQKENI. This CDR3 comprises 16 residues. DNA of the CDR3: TGTGCCAGCTCAAGAGGACAGTTGAGCTCTGGAAACACCATATATTTT. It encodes CASSRGQLSSGNTIYF.

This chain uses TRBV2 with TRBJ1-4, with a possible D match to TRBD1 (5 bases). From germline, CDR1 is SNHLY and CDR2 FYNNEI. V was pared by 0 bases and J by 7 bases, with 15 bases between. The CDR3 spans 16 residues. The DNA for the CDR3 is TGTGCCAGCAGTGAAGCGGTGGGGGGGGTAGGTGAAAAACTGTTTTTT. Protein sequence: CASSEAVGGVGEKLFF.

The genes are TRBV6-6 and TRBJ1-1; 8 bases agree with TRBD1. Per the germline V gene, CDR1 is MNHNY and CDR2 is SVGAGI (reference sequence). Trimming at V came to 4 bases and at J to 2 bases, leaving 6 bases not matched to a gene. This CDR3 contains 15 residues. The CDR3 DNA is TGTGCCAGCAGTTCTCTCGGGACAGGTAACACTGAAGCTTTCTTT. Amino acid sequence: CASSSLGTGNTEAFF.

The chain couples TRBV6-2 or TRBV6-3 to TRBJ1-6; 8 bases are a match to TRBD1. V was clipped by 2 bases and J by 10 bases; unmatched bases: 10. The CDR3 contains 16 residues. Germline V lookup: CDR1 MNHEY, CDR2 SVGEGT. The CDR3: CASSYRAQGARSPLHF. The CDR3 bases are TGTGCCAGCAGTTACAGGGCGCAGGGGGCTCGCTCACCCCTCCACTTT.

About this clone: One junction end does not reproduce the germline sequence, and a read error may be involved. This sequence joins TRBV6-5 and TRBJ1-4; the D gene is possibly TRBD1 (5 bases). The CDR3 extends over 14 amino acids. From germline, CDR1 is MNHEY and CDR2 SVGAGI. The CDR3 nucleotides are TGTGCCAGCAGTTACTTCAGAAGGGGTGAACAACTGTTTTTT. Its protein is CASSYFRRGEQLFF.

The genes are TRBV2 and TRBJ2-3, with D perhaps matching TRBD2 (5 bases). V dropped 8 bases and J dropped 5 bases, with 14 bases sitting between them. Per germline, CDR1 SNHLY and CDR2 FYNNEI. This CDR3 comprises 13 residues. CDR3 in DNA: TGTGCCAGCTCTCCGATTCGGGGAGATACGCAGTATTTT. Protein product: CASSPIRGDTQYF.

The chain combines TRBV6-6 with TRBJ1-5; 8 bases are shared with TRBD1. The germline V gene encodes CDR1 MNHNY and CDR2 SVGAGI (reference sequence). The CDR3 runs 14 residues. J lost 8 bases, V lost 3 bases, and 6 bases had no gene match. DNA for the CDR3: TGTGCCAGCAGTTATTCAGGGGGCGGGGAGCCCCAGCATTTT. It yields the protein CASSYSGGGEPQHF.

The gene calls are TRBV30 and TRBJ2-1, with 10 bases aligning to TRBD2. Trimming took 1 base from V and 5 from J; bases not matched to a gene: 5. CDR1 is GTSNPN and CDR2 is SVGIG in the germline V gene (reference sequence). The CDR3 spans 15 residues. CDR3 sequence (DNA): TGTGCCTGGAGTGACGCACTAGCGGGGAACAATGAGCAGTTCTTC. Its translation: CAWSDALAGNNEQFF.

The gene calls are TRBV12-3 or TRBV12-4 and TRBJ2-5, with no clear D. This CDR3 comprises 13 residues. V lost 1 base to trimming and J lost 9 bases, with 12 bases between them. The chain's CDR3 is CASSLGLGEAQYF. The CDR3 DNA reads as TGTGCCAGCAGTTTAGGTCTGGGCGAAGCCCAGTACTTC.

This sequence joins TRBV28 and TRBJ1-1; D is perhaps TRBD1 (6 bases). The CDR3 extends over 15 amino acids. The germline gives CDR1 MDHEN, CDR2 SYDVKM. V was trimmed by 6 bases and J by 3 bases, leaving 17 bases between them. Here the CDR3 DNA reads TGTGCCAGCAGCCTACAGGGTCTTGTCGACACTGAAGCTTTCTTT. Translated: CASSLQGLVDTEAFF.

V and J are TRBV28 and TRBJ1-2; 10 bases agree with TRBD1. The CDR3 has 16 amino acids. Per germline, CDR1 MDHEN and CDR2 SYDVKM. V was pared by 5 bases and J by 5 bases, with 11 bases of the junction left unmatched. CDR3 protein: CASSTQGQGKTYGYTF. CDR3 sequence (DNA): TGTGCCAGCAGTACCCAGGGACAGGGGAAAACTTATGGCTACACCTTC.

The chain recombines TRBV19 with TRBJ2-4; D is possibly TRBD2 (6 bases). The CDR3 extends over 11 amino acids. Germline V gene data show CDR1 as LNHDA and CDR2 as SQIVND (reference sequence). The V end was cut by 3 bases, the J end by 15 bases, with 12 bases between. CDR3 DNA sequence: TGTGCCAGTAGTATTAAGGGACTTCTGTACTTC. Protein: CASSIKGLLYF. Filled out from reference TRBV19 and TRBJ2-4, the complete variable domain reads DGGITQSPKYLFRKEGQNVTLSCEQNLNHDAMYWYRQDPGQGLRLIYYSQIVNDFQKGDIAEGYSVSREKKESFPLTVTSAQKNPTAFYLCASSIKGLLYFGAGTRLSVL.

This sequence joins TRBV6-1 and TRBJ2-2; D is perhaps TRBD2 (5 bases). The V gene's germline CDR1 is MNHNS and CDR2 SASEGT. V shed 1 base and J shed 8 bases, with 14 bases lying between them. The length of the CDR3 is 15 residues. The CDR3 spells CASSEVGRGSGELFF. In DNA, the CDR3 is TGTGCCAGCAGTGAAGTCGGCCGGGGATCAGGGGAGCTGTTTTTT.

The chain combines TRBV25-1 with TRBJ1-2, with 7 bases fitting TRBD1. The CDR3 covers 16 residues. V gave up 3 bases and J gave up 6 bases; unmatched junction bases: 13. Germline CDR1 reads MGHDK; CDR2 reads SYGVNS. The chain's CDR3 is CASSDSWQGGKDGYTF. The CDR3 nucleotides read TGTGCCAGCAGTGACTCTTGGCAGGGGGGAAAGGATGGCTACACCTTC.

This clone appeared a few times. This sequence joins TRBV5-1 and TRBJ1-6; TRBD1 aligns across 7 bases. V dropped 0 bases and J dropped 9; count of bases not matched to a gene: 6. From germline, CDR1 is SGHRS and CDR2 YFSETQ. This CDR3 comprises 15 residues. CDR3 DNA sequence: TGCGCCAGCAGCTTGGCGCAGGGGGGCGGTTCACCCCTCCACTTT. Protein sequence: CASSLAQGGGSPLHF.

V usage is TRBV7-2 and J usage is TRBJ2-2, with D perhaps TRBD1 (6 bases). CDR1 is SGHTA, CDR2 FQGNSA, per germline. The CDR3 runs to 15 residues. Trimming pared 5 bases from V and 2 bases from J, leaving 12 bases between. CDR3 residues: CASSRDNKNTGELFF. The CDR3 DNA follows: TGTGCCAGCAGCCGGGACAACAAAAACACCGGGGAGCTGTTTTTT.

The CDR3 region is CASSSPSYSNGYTF. CDR3 nucleotides: TGTGCCAGCAGCTCCCCGAGTTACAGTAATGGCTACACCTTC. The chain joins TRBV5-4 to TRBJ1-2; D not certain. Germline loops: CDR1 SGHNT, CDR2 YYREEE (reference sequence). Trimming took off 3 bases at V and 6 bases at J, with 15 bases between the two ends. The CDR3 runs 14 residues.

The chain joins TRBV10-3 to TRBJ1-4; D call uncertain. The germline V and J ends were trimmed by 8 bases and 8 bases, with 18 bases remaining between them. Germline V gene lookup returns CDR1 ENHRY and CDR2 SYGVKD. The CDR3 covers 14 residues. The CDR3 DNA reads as TGTGCCATCGGTCAGACGGGAACACCAGAAAAACTGTTTTTT. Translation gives CAIGQTGTPEKLFF.

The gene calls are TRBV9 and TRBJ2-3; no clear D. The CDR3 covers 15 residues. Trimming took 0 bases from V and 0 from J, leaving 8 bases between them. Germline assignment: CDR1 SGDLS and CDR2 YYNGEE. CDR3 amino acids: CASSVDGYSTDTQYF. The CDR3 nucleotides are TGTGCCAGCAGCGTAGACGGGTATAGCACAGATACGCAGTATTTT. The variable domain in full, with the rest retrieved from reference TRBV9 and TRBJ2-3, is DSGVTQTPKHLITATGQRVTLRCSPRSGDLSVYWYQQSLDQGLQFLIQYYNGEERAKGNILERFSAQQFPDLHSELNLSSLELGDSALYFCASSVDGYSTDTQYFGPGTRLTVL.

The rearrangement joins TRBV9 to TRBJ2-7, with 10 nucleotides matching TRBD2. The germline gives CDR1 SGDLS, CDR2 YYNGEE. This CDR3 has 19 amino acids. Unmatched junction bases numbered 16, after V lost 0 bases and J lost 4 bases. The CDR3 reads CASSVDPPYSGRVWYEQYF. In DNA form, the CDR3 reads TGTGCCAGCAGCGTAGACCCCCCATACAGCGGGAGGGTCTGGTACGAGCAGTACTTC.

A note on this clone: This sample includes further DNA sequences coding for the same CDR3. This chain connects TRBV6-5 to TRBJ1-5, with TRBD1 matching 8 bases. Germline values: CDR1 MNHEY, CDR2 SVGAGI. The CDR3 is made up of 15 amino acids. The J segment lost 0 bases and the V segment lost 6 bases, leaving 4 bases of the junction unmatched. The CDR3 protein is CASRRQGNSNQPQHF. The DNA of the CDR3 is TGTGCCAGCAGAAGACAGGGGAATAGCAATCAGCCCCAGCATTTT.

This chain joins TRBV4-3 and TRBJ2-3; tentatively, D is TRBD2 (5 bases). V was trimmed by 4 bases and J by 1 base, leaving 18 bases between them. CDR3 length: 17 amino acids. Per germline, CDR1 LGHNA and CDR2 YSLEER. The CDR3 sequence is CASSPTLSAYGTDTQYF. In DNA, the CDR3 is TGCGCCAGCAGCCCGACCCTTAGCGCGTACGGCACAGATACGCAGTATTTT.

In DNA, the CDR3 is TGTGCCAGCAGAACGACAGGGGGCCTCTATGGCTACACCTTC. Translated: CASRTTGGLYGYTF. The chain links TRBV6-5 to TRBJ1-2; 10 bases map to TRBD1. Germline CDR1 reads MNHEY; CDR2 reads SVGAGI. The CDR3 is 14 residues long. V lost 6 bases and J lost 4; bases outside the gene matches: 5.